Below are 28 T cell receptor beta chains sequenced from a single sample in a study of blood T cell repertoires in COVID-19. The table came from immunoSEQ multiplex PCR; TCRdb's copy has only in-frame clones and leaves some out. In the table there are approximately 64,000 clones, roughly 88% of which are singletons. Sequenced material: peripheral blood. These receptors were obtained from a woman in her sixties with COVID-19, enrolled during active disease.

This clone has ten or more counts. The chain has TRBV6-5 and TRBJ2-5; 7 bases are shared with TRBD1. Germline-derived CDR1 and CDR2 are MNHEY and SVGAGI. J lost 2 bases, V lost 2 bases, and 8 bases had no gene match. The CDR3 spans 16 residues. The CDR3 sequence is CASSYRKGTVQETQYF. CDR3 bases: TGTGCCAGCAGTTACCGAAAAGGGACAGTACAAGAGACCCAGTACTTC.

V and J are TRBV7-8 and TRBJ2-2; 13 positions match TRBD2. This CDR3 is 19 amino acids long. The V and J ends lost 4 bases and 2 bases, in that order; junction bases with no gene match: 10. Per the germline V gene, CDR1 is SGHVS and CDR2 is FQNEAQ. The CDR3 sequence is CASSSSGLAGTSNTGELFF. The DNA for the CDR3 is TGTGCCAGCAGCTCATCGGGACTAGCGGGGACGTCTAACACCGGGGAGCTGTTTTTT.

The chain joins TRBV6-2 or TRBV6-3 to TRBJ2-5; TRBD2 is a possible D gene (5 bases). From germline, CDR1 is MNHEY and CDR2 SVGEGT. The ends were cut back, 0 bases at V and 5 bases at J, with 7 bases in the middle. CDR3 length: 13 residues. CDR3 region: CASSYSERETQYF. CDR3 bases: TGTGCCAGCAGTTACTCGGAGCGGGAGACCCAGTACTTC.

This chain connects TRBV29-1 to TRBJ2-2, with 7 bases lining up with TRBD2. This CDR3 contains 15 residues. CDR1 SQVTM and CDR2 ANQGSEA come from the germline V gene. The J segment lost 1 base and the V segment lost 3 bases, leaving 5 bases of the junction unmatched. The CDR3 spells CSVEASGMNTGELFF. The DNA of the CDR3 is TGCAGCGTTGAGGCTAGCGGAATGAACACCGGGGAGCTGTTTTTT.

The chain recombines TRBV27 with TRBJ2-2, with 8 bases aligning to TRBD2. From germline, CDR1 is MNHEY and CDR2 SMNVEV (reference sequence). The CDR3 extends over 16 amino acids. V gave up 4 bases and J gave up 5 bases; unmatched junction bases: 9. The CDR3 bases are TGTGCCAGCAGTTCCCTGGGAGCGGGAGAGACCGGGGAGCTGTTTTTT. It yields the protein CASSSLGAGETGELFF.

The chain links TRBV23-1 to TRBJ1-2; D unclear. TRBV23-1 is assigned to the ORF class and has an uncertain function. The CDR3 sequence is 15 residues long. The CDR3 DNA reads TGCGCAGCAGTCAATTTCGGGATCGGGGTCGATGGCTACACCTTC. This gives the protein CAAVNFGIGVDGYTF.

The gene calls are TRBV5-1 and TRBJ1-4; 8 bases match TRBD1. Germline assignment: CDR1 SGHRS and CDR2 YFSETQ. With 4 bases clipped from V and 6 bases from J, the junction kept 5 bases outside the gene matches. This CDR3 is built from 14 residues. The CDR3 DNA is TGCGCCAGCAGCACCCAGGGGGCAGATGAAAAACTGTTTTTT. As protein: CASSTQGADEKLFF.

V and J are TRBV19 and TRBJ1-5; D not resolved. The germline CDR1 and CDR2 sequences are LNHDA and SQIVND (reference sequence). V lost 6 bases and J 7 bases, leaving 10 bases between the germline ends. The length of the CDR3 is 12 residues. CDR3 coding DNA: TGTGCCAGTAGACGCGAGGGACAGCCCCAGCATTTT. Translation gives CASRREGQPQHF.

This chain links TRBV6-5 with TRBJ1-4, with D perhaps TRBD1 (5 bases). Germline assignment: CDR1 MNHEY and CDR2 SVGAGI. V was clipped by 3 bases and J by 3 bases, with 14 bases between them. CDR3 length equals 16 residues. The CDR3 spells CASSYDVWGANEKLFF. CDR3 DNA sequence: TGTGCCAGCAGTTATGATGTGTGGGGGGCTAATGAAAAACTGTTTTTT.

The count of this clone is one. The chain carries TRBV11-2 and TRBJ1-5, with D possibly matching TRBD1 (6 bases). The germline V gene encodes CDR1 SGHAT and CDR2 FQNNGV. The V gene lost 5 bases and the J gene lost 1 base, with 15 bases spanning the gap. The CDR3 length is 16 residues. CDR3 DNA: TGTGCCAGCAGCCCTGTCAGGGGCGCGAGCAATCAGCCCCAGCATTTT. It translates to CASSPVRGASNQPQHF.

The chain joins TRBV9 to TRBJ1-3, with D unclear. This CDR3 has 16 residues. In germline, CDR1 is SGDLS, CDR2 YYNGEE. Trimming cost V 3 bases and J 1 base, with 14 bases left between them. CDR3 nucleotides: TGTGCCAGCAGCGAACTCCGGGAAGTATCTGGAAACACCATATATTTT. Residues: CASSELREVSGNTIYF.

The rearrangement links TRBV6-6 to TRBJ1-1, with D tentatively TRBD1 (5 bases). This CDR3 comprises 16 residues. V was trimmed by 6 bases and J by 0 bases, leaving 17 bases between them. Germline CDR1 reads MNHNY; CDR2 reads SVGAGI (reference sequence). The CDR3 region is CASSTGEQGMNTEAFF. CDR3 coding DNA: TGTGCCAGCAGCACGGGGGAGCAGGGCATGAACACTGAAGCTTTCTTT.

V usage is TRBV9 and J usage is TRBJ2-5; D is perhaps TRBD1 (6 bases). The CDR3 sequence is 15 residues long. The V end was cut by 6 bases, the J end by 4 bases, with 19 bases between. In germline, CDR1 is SGDLS, CDR2 YYNGEE. The CDR3 reads CASNQGGRRAETQYF. The DNA of the CDR3 is TGTGCCAGCAACCAAGGGGGACGTAGGGCAGAGACCCAGTACTTC.

The CDR3 protein is CASSHLVLWTEAFF. CDR3 DNA: TGTGCCAGCAGCCACTTAGTCCTGTGGACTGAAGCTTTCTTT. This chain joins TRBV21-1 and TRBJ1-1. TRBV21-1 is a pseudogene segment. CDR3 length equals 14 residues.

The rearrangement uses TRBV6-5 and TRBJ1-5, with 7 positions matching TRBD1. The germline CDR1 and CDR2 sequences are MNHEY and SVGAGI. The CDR3 contains 13 residues. V shed 6 bases, J shed 7 bases, and the junction held 6 bases outside the gene matches. DNA of the CDR3: TGTGCCAGCAGATCCAGGGGGTACCAGCCCCAGCATTTT. It is translated as CASRSRGYQPQHF.

The rearrangement links TRBV14 to TRBJ2-5, with TRBD1 matching over 9 bases. The CDR3 is 16 amino acids. Trimming removed 2 bases from V and 7 bases from J; junction bases left unmatched: 11. CDR1 is SGHDN and CDR2 is FVKESK in the germline V gene. This chain's CDR3 is CASSQHRGPSRGTQYF. CDR3 nucleotide sequence: TGTGCCAGCAGCCAACACAGGGGGCCATCTCGCGGGACCCAGTACTTC.

The chain couples TRBV9 to TRBJ2-1; 8 nucleotides align to TRBD2. The V and J ends lost 4 bases and 4 bases, in that order; junction bases with no gene match: 10. The V gene's germline CDR1 is SGDLS and CDR2 YYNGEE. The CDR3 is 16 residues long. The CDR3 reads CASSPTSQRGYNEQFF. Written as DNA, the CDR3 is TGTGCCAGCAGCCCCACCAGCCAGCGGGGGTACAATGAGCAGTTCTTC.

This chain uses TRBV2 with TRBJ2-2; possibly TRBD1 for D (5 bases). V lost 6 bases and J 4 bases, leaving 15 bases between the germline ends. Germline CDR1 and CDR2: SNHLY and FYNNEI. The CDR3 consists of 15 residues. CDR3 sequence: CASRSRRVGTGELFF. CDR3 nucleotides: TGTGCCAGCAGATCCCGCAGGGTGGGCACCGGGGAGCTGTTTTTT.

The CDR3 DNA reads as TGTGCCAGCAGCTTAGCGGGGGGAGGAGGCACCGGGGAGCTGTTTTTT. Protein: CASSLAGGGGTGELFF. J is TRBJ2-2 and V is TRBV7-2; D may be TRBD2 (6 bases). CDR3 size: 16 residues. The V and J ends lost 0 bases and 4 bases respectively, with 12 bases between them. In germline, CDR1 is SGHTA, CDR2 FQGNSA.

V gene TRBV5-6 combines with J gene TRBJ1-1; weak D call: TRBD1 (6 bases). The V and J ends lost 1 base and 5 bases respectively, with 9 bases between them. Germline-derived CDR1 and CDR2 are SGHDT and YYEEEE. This CDR3 is 13 amino acids long. The CDR3 loop reads CASSLQGTTEAFF. As DNA, the CDR3 is TGTGCCAGCAGCTTGCAGGGGACGACTGAAGCTTTCTTT.

This clone was recorded only once. The rearrangement links TRBV25-1 to TRBJ2-1, with TRBD2 matching 7 bases. Looked up from germline, CDR1 is MGHDK and CDR2 is SYGVNS. The CDR3 contains 12 residues. V shed 3 bases and J 10 bases; nucleotides not matched to a gene: 3. Here the CDR3 reads CASSEGLNEQFF. DNA of the CDR3: TGTGCCAGCAGTGAGGGACTAAACGAGCAGTTCTTC.

The chain is built from TRBV29-1 and TRBJ1-2; D unclear. CDR1 SQVTM and CDR2 ANQGSEA come from the germline V gene. The CDR3 has 12 residues. Trimming removed 0 bases at V and 4 bases at J, with 6 bases between. CDR3 bases: TGCAGCGTTGAAGATCACAGCTATGGCTACACCTTC. This codes for CSVEDHSYGYTF.

This clone was detected only a few times. The V call is TRBV29-1, the J call TRBJ1-1; the D gene is possibly TRBD1 (5 bases). The CDR3 loop spans 13 amino acids. Germline values: CDR1 SQVTM, CDR2 ANQGSEA. The V gene lost 4 bases and the J gene lost 6 bases, with 15 bases spanning the gap. The chain's CDR3 is CSVGGQGGAEAFF. The CDR3, as DNA: TGCAGCGTTGGAGGGCAGGGAGGTGCTGAAGCTTTCTTT. Looking up the rest from reference TRBV29-1 and TRBJ1-1 gives the full variable domain: SAVISQKPSRDICQRGTSLTIQCQVDSQVTMMFWYRQQPGQSLTLIATANQGSEATYESGFVIDKFPISRPNLTFSTLTVSNMSPEDSSIYLCSVGGQGGAEAFFGQGTRLTVV.

Only one count was recorded for this clone. This chain links TRBV6-5 with TRBJ2-7; no firm D call. V lost 6 bases to trimming and J lost 0 bases, with 12 bases between them. CDR1 and CDR2 from the germline V gene are MNHEY and SVGAGI. The CDR3 extends over 14 amino acids. The CDR3 protein is CASRAQVNSYEQYF. Here the CDR3 DNA reads TGTGCCAGCAGGGCCCAAGTGAACTCCTACGAGCAGTACTTC.

This chain uses TRBV5-1 with TRBJ1-6; 10 bases are a match to TRBD1. V lost 3 bases, J lost 3 bases, and 6 bases stayed unmatched. CDR3 size: 17 residues. CDR1 SGHRS and CDR2 YFSETQ come from the germline V gene. CDR3 protein: CASSSHGQGGYNSPLHF. In nucleotides, the CDR3 is TGCGCCAGCAGCTCCCATGGACAGGGGGGCTATAATTCACCCCTCCACTTT.

This sequence joins TRBV9 and TRBJ2-7; D might be TRBD2 (7 bases). Trimming cost V 0 bases and J 6 bases, with 22 bases left between them. The CDR3 runs to 17 residues. The germline gives CDR1 SGDLS, CDR2 YYNGEE. CDR3 coding DNA: TGTGCCAGCAGCGTAGGTCCGGGAGGCCCATTAGGGGGCGAGCAGTACTTC. Protein: CASSVGPGGPLGGEQYF.

This clone was seen once. The chain uses TRBV4-2 and TRBJ2-7; 9 bases are shared with TRBD1. V dropped 0 bases and J dropped 4; count of bases not matched to a gene: 10. The length of the CDR3 is 17 residues. The germline CDR1 and CDR2 sequences are LGHNA and YNFKEQ. The CDR3 is CASSQEGGQGSDYEQYF. The CDR3 nucleotides are TGTGCCAGCAGCCAAGAAGGTGGACAGGGGAGTGATTACGAGCAGTACTTC.

The chain joins TRBV23-1 to TRBJ2-5, with 8 positions matching TRBD1. TRBV23-1 is known as an ORF, though its function is uncertain. The CDR3 is 15 amino acids. After removal of 4 bases from V and 7 bases from J, the junction contained 11 bases not matched to a gene. CDR3 in amino acids: CASSPGPAGTGTQYF. Here the CDR3 DNA reads TGCGCCAGCAGTCCGGGACCCGCCGGGACAGGGACCCAGTACTTC.